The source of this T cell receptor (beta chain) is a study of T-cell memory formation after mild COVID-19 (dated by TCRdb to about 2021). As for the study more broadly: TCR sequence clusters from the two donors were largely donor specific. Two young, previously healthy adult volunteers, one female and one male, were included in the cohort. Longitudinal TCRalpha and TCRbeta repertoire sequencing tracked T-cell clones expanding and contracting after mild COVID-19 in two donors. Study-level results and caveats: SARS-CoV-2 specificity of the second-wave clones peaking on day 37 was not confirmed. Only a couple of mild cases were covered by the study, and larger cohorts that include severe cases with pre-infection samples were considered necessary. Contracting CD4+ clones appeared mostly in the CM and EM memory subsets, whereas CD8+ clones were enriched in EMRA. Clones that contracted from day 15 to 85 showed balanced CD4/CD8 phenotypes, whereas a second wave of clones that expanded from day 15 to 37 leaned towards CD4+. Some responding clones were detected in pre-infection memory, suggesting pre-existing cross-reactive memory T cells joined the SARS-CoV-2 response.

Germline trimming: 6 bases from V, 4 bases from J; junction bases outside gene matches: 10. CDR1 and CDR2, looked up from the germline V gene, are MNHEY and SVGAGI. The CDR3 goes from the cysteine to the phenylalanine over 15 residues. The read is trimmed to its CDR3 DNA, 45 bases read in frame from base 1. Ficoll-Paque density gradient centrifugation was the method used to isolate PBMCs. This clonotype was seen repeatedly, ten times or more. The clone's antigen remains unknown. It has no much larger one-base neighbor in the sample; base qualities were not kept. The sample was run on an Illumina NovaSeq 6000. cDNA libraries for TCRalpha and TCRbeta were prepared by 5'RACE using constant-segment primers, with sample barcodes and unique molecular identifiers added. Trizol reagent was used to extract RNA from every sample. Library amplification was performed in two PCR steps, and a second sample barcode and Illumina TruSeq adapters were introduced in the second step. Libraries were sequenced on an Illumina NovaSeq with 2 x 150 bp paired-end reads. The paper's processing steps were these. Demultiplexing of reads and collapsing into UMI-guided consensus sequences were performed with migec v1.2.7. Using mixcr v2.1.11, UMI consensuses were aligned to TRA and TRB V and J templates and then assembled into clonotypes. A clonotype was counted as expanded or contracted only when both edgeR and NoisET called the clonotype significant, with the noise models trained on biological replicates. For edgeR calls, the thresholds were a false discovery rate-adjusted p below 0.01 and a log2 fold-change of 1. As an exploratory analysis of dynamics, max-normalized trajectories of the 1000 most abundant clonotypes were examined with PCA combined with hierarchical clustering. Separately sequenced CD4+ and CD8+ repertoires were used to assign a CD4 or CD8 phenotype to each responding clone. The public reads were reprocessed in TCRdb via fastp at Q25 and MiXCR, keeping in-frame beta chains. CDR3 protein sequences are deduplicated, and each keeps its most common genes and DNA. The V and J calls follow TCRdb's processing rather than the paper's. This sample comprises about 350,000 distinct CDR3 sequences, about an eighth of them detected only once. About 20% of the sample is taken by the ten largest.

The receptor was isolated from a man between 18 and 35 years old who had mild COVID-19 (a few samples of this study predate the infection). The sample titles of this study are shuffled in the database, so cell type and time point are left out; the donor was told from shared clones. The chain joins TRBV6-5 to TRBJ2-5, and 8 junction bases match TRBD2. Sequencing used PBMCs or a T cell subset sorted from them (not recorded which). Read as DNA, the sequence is TGTGCCAGCAGCTGGACTAGCCGCGGGGGAGAGACCCAGTACTTC. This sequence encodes CASSWTSRGGETQYF.